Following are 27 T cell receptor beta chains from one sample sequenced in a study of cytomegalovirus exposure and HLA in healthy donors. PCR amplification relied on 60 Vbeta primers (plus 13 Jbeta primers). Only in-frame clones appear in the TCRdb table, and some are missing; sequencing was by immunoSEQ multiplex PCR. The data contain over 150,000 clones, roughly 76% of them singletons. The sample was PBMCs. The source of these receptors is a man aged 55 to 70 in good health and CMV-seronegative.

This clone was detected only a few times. CDR3 sequence: CSVGAGDRTEAFF. For the CDR3, the DNA is TGCAGCGTTGGGGCAGGAGACAGAACTGAAGCTTTCTTT. The chain employs TRBV29-1 and TRBJ1-1, with D possibly matching TRBD1 (5 bases). The V end was cut by 4 bases, the J end by 5 bases, with 14 bases between. CDR1 and CDR2 from the germline V gene are SQVTM and ANQGSEA. The CDR3 has 13 residues.

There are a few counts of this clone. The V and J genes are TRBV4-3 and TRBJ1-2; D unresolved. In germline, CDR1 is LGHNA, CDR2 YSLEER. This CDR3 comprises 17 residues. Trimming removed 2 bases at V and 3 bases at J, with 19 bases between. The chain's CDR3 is CASSQQLGPGRDYGYTF. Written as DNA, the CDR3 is TGCGCCAGCAGCCAACAACTCGGACCGGGGAGGGACTATGGCTACACCTTC.

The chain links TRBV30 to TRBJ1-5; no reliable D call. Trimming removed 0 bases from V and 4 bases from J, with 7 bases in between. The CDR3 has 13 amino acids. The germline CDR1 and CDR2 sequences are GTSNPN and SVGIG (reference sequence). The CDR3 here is CAWSVRVNQPQHF. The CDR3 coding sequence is TGTGCCTGGAGTGTACGAGTAAATCAGCCCCAGCATTTT.

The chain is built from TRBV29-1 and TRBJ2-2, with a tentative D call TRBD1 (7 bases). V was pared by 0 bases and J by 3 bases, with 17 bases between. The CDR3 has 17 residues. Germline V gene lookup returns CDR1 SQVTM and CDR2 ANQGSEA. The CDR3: CSVEDPWGRGDTGELFF. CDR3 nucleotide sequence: TGCAGCGTTGAAGATCCCTGGGGCAGGGGGGACACCGGGGAGCTGTTTTTT.

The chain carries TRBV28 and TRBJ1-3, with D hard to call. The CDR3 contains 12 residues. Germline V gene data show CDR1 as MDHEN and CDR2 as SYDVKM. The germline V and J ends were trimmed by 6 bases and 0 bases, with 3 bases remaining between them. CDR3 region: CASRSSGNTIYF. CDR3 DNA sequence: TGTGCCAGCAGGAGCTCTGGAAACACCATATATTTT.

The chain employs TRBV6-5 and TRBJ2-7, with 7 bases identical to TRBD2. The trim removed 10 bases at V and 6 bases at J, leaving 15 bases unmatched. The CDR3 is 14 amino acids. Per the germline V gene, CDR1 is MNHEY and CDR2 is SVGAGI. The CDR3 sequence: CATRGAGDSLEQYF. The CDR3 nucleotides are TGTGCCACCCGAGGGGCGGGAGACTCCCTCGAGCAGTACTTC.

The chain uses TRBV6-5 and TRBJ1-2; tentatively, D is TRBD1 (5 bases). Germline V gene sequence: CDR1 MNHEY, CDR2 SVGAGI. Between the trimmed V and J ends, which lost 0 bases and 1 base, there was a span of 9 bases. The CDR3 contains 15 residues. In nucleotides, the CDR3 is TGTGCCAGCAGTTACTCACTGGGGGGTAACTATGGCTACACCTTC. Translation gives CASSYSLGGNYGYTF.

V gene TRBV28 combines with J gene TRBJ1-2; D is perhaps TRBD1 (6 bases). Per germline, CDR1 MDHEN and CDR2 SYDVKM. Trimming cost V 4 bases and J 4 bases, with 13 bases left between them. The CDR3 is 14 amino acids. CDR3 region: CASSSGQPSYGYTF. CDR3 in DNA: TGTGCCAGCAGTTCCGGACAGCCCAGCTATGGCTACACCTTC.

The CDR3 bases are TGTGCCAGCAGCTTGACAGGGGGACATCAGCCCCAGCATTTT. Translation: CASSLTGGHQPQHF. J is TRBJ1-5 and V is TRBV28; 9 bases line up with TRBD1. Germline assignment: CDR1 MDHEN and CDR2 SYDVKM. This CDR3 region has 14 residues. After removal of 6 bases from V and 5 bases from J, the junction contained 5 bases not matched to a gene.

The CDR3 DNA reads as TGTGCCAGCTCACCTCCTAGCGGGGGGCACTACGAGCAGTACTTC. This codes for CASSPPSGGHYEQYF. The J gene is TRBJ2-7, the V gene TRBV18; TRBD2 aligns across 11 bases. This CDR3 spans 15 amino acids. Germline CDR1 and CDR2: KGHSH and LQKENI. The J segment lost 3 bases and the V segment lost 3 bases, leaving 4 bases of the junction unmatched. The entire variable domain, with the rest obtained from reference TRBV18 and TRBJ2-7, is as follows: NAGVMQNPRHLVRRRGQEARLRCSPMKGHSHVYWYRQLPEEGLKFMVYLQKENIIDESGMPKERFSAEFPKEGPSILRIQQVVRGDSAAYFCASSPPSGGHYEQYFGPGTRLTVT.

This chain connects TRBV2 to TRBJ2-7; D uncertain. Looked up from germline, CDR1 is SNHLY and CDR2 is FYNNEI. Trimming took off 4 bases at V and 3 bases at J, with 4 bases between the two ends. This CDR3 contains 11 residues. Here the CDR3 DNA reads TGTGCCAGCAGTGTATTCTACGAGCAGTACTTC. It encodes CASSVFYEQYF.

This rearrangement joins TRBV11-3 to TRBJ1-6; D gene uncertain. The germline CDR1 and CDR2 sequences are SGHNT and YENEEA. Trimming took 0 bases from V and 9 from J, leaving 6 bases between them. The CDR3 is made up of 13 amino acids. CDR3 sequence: CASSLDTGSPLHF. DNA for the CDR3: TGTGCCAGCAGCTTAGATACTGGTTCACCCCTCCACTTT.

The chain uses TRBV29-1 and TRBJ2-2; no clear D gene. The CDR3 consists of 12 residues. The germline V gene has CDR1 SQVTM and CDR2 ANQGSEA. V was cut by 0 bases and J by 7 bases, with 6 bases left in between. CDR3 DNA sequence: TGCAGCGTTGAAGATCTGAGCGGGGAGCTGTTTTTT. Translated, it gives CSVEDLSGELFF.

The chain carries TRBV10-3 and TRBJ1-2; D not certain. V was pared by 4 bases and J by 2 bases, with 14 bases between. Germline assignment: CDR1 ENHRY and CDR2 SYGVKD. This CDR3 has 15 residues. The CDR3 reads CAISGGPSENYGYTF. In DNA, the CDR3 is TGTGCCATCAGTGGAGGTCCCAGCGAAAACTATGGCTACACCTTC.

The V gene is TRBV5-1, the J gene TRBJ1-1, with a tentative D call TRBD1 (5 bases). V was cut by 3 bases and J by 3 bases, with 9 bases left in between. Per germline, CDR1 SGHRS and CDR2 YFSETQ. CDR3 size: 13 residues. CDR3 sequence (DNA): TGCGCCAGCAGCTACGACAGTTACACTGAAGCTTTCTTT. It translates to CASSYDSYTEAFF.

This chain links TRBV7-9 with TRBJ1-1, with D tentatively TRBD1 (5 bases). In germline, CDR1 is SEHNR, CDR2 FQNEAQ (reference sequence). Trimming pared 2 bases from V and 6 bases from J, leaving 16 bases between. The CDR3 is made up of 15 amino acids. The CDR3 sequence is CASSLLRRGGAEAFF. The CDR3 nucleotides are TGTGCCAGCAGCTTACTTAGGCGGGGGGGGGCTGAAGCTTTCTTT.

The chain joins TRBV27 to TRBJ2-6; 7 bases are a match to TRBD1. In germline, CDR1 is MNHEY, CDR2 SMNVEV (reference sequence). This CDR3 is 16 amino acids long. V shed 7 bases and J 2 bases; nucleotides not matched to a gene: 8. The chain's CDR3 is CASKGQPSAGANVLTF. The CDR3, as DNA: TGTGCCAGCAAGGGACAGCCGAGTGCTGGGGCCAACGTCCTGACTTTC.

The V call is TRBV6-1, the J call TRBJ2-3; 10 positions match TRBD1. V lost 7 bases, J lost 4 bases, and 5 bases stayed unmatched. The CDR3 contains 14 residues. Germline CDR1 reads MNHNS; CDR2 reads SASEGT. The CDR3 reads CASIRQGASDTQYF. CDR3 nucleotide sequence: TGTGCCAGCATCAGACAGGGGGCGTCAGATACGCAGTATTTT.

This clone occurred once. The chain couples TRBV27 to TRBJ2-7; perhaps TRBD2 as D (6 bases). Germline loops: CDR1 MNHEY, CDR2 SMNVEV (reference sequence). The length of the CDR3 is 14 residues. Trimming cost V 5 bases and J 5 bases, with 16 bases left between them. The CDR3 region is CASSLRGTVNEQYF. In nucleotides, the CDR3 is TGTGCCAGCAGTCTACGTGGGACTGTGAACGAGCAGTACTTC.

This CDR3 is CASSPGTDEQYF. CDR3 nucleotides: TGTGCCAGTAGTCCGGGGACTGACGAGCAGTACTTC. This rearrangement joins TRBV19 to TRBJ2-7; D might be TRBD2 (6 bases). Per germline, CDR1 LNHDA and CDR2 SQIVND (reference sequence). V was clipped by 5 bases and J by 5 bases, with 10 bases between them. This CDR3 region has 12 residues.

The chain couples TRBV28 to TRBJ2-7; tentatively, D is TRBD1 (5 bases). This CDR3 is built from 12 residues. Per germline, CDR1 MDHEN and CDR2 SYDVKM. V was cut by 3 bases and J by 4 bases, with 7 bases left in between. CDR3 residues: CASSFSGYEQYF. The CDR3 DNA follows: TGTGCCAGCAGTTTCTCAGGGTACGAGCAGTACTTC.

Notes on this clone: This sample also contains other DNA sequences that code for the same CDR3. The CDR3 region has the DNA TGTGCCAGCAGCCGGGGAAGCTCTGGAAACACCATATATTTT. Amino acids: CASSRGSSGNTIYF. V and J are TRBV7-9 and TRBJ1-3, with D uncertain. Germline CDR1 is SEHNR and CDR2 is FQNEAQ (reference sequence). The CDR3 length is 14 residues. Trimming removed 5 bases from V and 0 bases from J, with 8 bases in between. The full variable domain, rest sourced from reference TRBV7-9 and TRBJ1-3, is DTGVSQNPRHKITKRGQNVTFRCDPISEHNRLYWYRQTLGQGPEFLTYFQNEAQLEKSRLLSDRFSAERPKGSFSTLEIQRTEQGDSAMYLCASSRGSSGNTIYFGEGSWLTVV.

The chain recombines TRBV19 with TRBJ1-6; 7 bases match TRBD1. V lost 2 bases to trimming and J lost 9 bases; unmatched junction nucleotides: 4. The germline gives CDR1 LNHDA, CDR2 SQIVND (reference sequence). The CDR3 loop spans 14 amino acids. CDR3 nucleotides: TGTGCCAGTAGTATAAGGGACAGCTCTTCACCCCTCCACTTT. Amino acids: CASSIRDSSSPLHF.

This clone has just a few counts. CDR3 sequence reads: CASSGSPGQGGGRTEAFF. CDR3 coding DNA: TGTGCCAGCAGTGGCAGTCCGGGACAGGGGGGAGGAAGAACTGAAGCTTTCTTT. The chain combines TRBV27 with TRBJ1-1; 11 nucleotides line up with TRBD1. This CDR3 region has 18 residues. Germline V gene sequence: CDR1 MNHEY, CDR2 SMNVEV (reference sequence). V was clipped by 5 bases and J by 5 bases; unmatched bases: 16.

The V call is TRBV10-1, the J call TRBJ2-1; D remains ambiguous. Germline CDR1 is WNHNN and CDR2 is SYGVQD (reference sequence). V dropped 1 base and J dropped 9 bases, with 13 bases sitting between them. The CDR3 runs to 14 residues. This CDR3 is CASSELETLAEQFF. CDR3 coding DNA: TGCGCCAGCAGTGAGTTAGAGACTTTAGCTGAGCAGTTCTTC.

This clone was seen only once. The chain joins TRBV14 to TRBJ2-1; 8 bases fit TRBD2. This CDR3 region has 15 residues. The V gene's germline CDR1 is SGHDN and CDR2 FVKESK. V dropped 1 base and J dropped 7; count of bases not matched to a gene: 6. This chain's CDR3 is CASSQAGLARNEQFF. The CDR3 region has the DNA TGTGCCAGCAGCCAAGCTGGACTAGCTCGGAATGAGCAGTTCTTC.

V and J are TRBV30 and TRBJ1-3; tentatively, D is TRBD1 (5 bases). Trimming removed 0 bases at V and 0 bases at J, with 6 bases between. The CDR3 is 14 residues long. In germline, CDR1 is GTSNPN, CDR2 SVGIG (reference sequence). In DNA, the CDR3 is TGTGCCTGGAGTGTTCAGGGCTCTGGAAACACCATATATTTT. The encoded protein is CAWSVQGSGNTIYF.